The rows below give T cell receptor beta chains drawn from one sample of a study of blood T cell repertoires in COVID-19. Assay used: immunoSEQ multiplex PCR; TCRdb lists only in-frame clones, some missing. The sample lists 150,000 or so clones, 75% to 90% seen once, with around an eighth in the top ten. The source material was peripheral blood. Every receptor here comes from a man aged 18 to 29 with COVID-19, enrolled during active disease. CDR3s include the opening cysteine and the closing phenylalanine or tryptophan. The D gene is left open where the match is weak. Some rows mark clone size as missing; the rest say once, few, many or name a class of expanded clone.

d_call j_call v_call clone_size cdr3_aa cdr3_nt
TRBD1 TRBJ2-5 TRBV18 once CASSPRPRGLETQYF TGTGCCAGCTCACCCCGGCCCAGGGGGCTAGAGACCCAGTACTTC
TRBD2 TRBJ2-3 TRBV4-3 . CASSQETSWSTDTQYF TGCGCCAGCAGCCAAGAGACTAGCTGGAGCACAGATACGCAGTATTTT
TRBD1 TRBJ2-3 TRBV15 . CATSRAGGRATDTQYF TGTGCCACCAGCAGAGCAGGGGGCCGAGCCACAGATACGCAGTATTTT
TRBD2 TRBJ2-7 TRBV27 . CASSFGLAANYEQYF TGTGCCAGCAGTTTTGGGCTAGCGGCGAACTACGAGCAGTACTTC
TRBD1 TRBJ1-1 TRBV19 . CASSTTGDTEAFF TGTGCCAGTAGTACTACAGGGGACACTGAAGCTTTCTTT
TRBD1 TRBJ2-7 TRBV7-9 . CASSSRQGSHEQYF TGTGCCAGCAGCTCTAGACAGGGTTCCCACGAGCAGTACTTC
TRBD2 TRBJ2-1 TRBV6-4 few CASSSAISGSNEQFF TGTGCCAGCAGTAGCGCGATTAGCGGGAGCAATGAGCAGTTCTTC
TRBD1 TRBJ2-7 TRBV10-3 . CAISGGQNSYEQYF TGTGCCATCAGTGGGGGACAGAACTCCTACGAGCAGTACTTC
TRBD2 TRBJ2-1 TRBV7-6 . CASSPASGSYNEQFF TGTGCCAGCAGCCCAGCTAGCGGCTCCTACAATGAGCAGTTCTTC
. TRBJ2-5 TRBV9 . CASSDPPEGNGETQYF TGTGCCAGCAGCGATCCCCCGGAGGGAAATGGAGAGACCCAGTACTTC
TRBD1 TRBJ2-7 TRBV7-2 . CASSSPRGSYEQYF TGTGCCAGCAGCTCCCCCAGGGGGAGCTACGAGCAGTACTTC
. TRBJ2-7 TRBV28 once CASSLRLIYEQYF TGTGCCAGCAGTTTGCGGCTCATCTACGAGCAGTACTTC
TRBD2 TRBJ2-3 TRBV4-1 . CASSQSGTSGTDTQYF TGCGCCAGCAGCCAATCTGGGACTAGCGGCACAGATACGCAGTATTTT
. TRBJ2-1 TRBV2 few CASIPRTVRSYNEQFF TGTGCCAGCATCCCCCGGACAGTTCGCTCCTACAATGAGCAGTTCTTC
. TRBJ2-2 TRBV15 . CATSKGAGLDTGELFF TGTGCCACCAGCAAGGGGGCGGGATTGGACACCGGGGAGCTGTTTTTT
. TRBJ2-1 TRBV24-1 . CATSHRGGGYNEQFF TGTGCCACCAGTCACAGGGGGGGCGGGTACAATGAGCAGTTCTTC
. TRBJ1-1 TRBV7-9 few CASSFTENTEAFF TGTGCCAGCAGCTTCACAGAGAACACTGAAGCTTTCTTT
. TRBJ2-1 TRBV14 . CASSHGTSSYNEQFF TGTGCCAGCAGCCACGGGACTTCCTCCTACAATGAGCAGTTCTTC
. TRBJ2-3 TRBV7-8 . CASSLRTKAQYF TGTGCCAGCAGCCTTAGAACGAAAGCGCAGTATTTT
TRBD1 TRBJ2-3 TRBV7-3 once CASSPSTGDTDTQYF TGTGCCAGCAGCCCCTCGACAGGGGACACAGATACGCAGTATTTT
TRBD1 TRBJ1-3 TRBV5-5 . CASSSSGQGAGNTIYF TGTGCCAGCAGCTCTTCGGGACAGGGGGCTGGAAACACCATATATTTT
. TRBJ1-4 TRBV18 once CASSPRRWGEPNEKLLF TGTGCCAGCTCACCCCGCCGGTGGGGGGAACCTAATGAAAAACTGCTTTTT
. TRBJ2-7 TRBV28 . CASSFLALSYEQYF TGTGCCAGCAGTTTTCTAGCTCTTTCCTACGAGCAGTACTTC
TRBD1 TRBJ2-7 TRBV4-1 . CASSQGLGTAIYEQYF TGCGCCAGCAGCCAGGGGTTAGGGACAGCCATCTACGAGCAGTACTTC
. TRBJ2-2 TRBV21-1 . CASSKEDRGGTGELFF TGTGCCAGCAGCAAAGAAGACAGGGGCGGGACCGGGGAGCTGTTTTTT
. TRBJ1-2 TRBV6-1 . CASSDPERGVYGYTF TGTGCCAGCAGTGACCCCGAAAGGGGCGTTTACGGCTACACCTTC
TRBD1 TRBJ1-2 TRBV6-6 . CASHEGQGAGDYGYTF TGTGCCAGCCATGAGGGACAGGGCGCCGGTGACTATGGCTACACCTTC
TRBD1 TRBJ2-1 TRBV9 . CASSVRDSYNEQFF TGTGCCAGCAGCGTCCGGGACAGCTACAATGAGCAGTTCTTC
TRBD2 TRBJ2-3 TRBV7-3 . CASSFIRGTKTDTQYF TGTGCCAGCAGCTTTATTCGGGGGACTAAAACAGATACGCAGTATTTT
TRBD1 TRBJ2-5 TRBV11-2 . CASSLNLGQGLETQYF TGTGCCAGCAGCTTAAATTTGGGACAGGGGTTAGAGACCCAGTACTTC
TRBD2 TRBJ2-3 TRBV7-8 once CASSPGTSGSIDTQYF TGTGCCAGCAGCCCAGGGACTAGCGGGAGCATAGATACGCAGTATTTT
TRBD2 TRBJ2-1 TRBV9 . CASSVDPSGVEQFF TGTGCCAGCAGCGTAGATCCTAGCGGGGTTGAGCAGTTCTTC
. TRBJ2-7 TRBV21-1 . CASSTPAGESYEQYF TGTGCCAGCAGCACCCCAGCGGGAGAGTCTTACGAGCAGTACTTC
TRBD1 TRBJ1-2 TRBV19 . CASKFSGQVLYGYTF TGTGCCAGTAAGTTCTCGGGACAGGTACTCTATGGCTACACCTTC
TRBD1 TRBJ1-5 TRBV7-2 once CASSSPGGGQPQHF TGTGCCAGCAGCTCCCCAGGGGGCGGACAGCCCCAGCATTTT
. TRBJ1-1 TRBV6-5 . CASSWTDMNTEAFF TGTGCCAGCAGTTGGACAGACATGAACACTGAAGCTTTCTTT
TRBD2 TRBJ2-1 TRBV5-1 . CASSLEDTAGGRYNEQFF TGCGCCAGCAGCTTGGAAGATACAGCGGGAGGGCGATACAATGAGCAGTTCTTC
. TRBJ2-3 TRBV6-6 few CASSYLSQGTDTQYF TGTGCCAGCAGTTACCTCTCCCAGGGCACAGATACGCAGTATTTT
TRBD2 TRBJ2-7 TRBV13 . CASSSGGGGNEQYF TGTGCCAGCAGCTCGGGAGGGGGAGGAAACGAGCAGTACTTC
. TRBJ2-3 TRBV9 . CASSHGGAAQYF TGTGCCAGCAGCCATGGGGGCGCGGCGCAGTATTTT
. TRBJ1-2 TRBV14 . CASSQAGTSSYTF TGTGCCAGCAGCCAAGCTGGCACGTCTTCCTACACCTTC
TRBD1 TRBJ2-3 TRBV6-5 . CASTSSGGDTQYF TGTGCCAGCACCTCTTCAGGGGGAGATACGCAGTATTTT
TRBD2 TRBJ2-1 TRBV10-3 . CAISGNSGQYNEQFF TGTGCCATCAGTGGGAATAGCGGGCAGTACAATGAGCAGTTCTTC
. TRBJ2-1 TRBV5-1 once CASTLSGNGEQFF TGCGCCAGCACTCTCTCGGGGAATGGGGAGCAGTTCTTC
. TRBJ1-2 TRBV28 . CASSLGGTGRVDYGYTF TGTGCCAGCAGTTTGGGAGGGACCGGCAGGGTAGACTATGGCTACACCTTC
TRBD2 TRBJ2-3 TRBV5-4 . CASSLVGLASTDTQYF TGTGCCAGCAGCTTGGTGGGACTAGCGAGCACAGATACGCAGTATTTT
. TRBJ2-2 TRBV24-1 . CATSDLGQATGELFF TGTGCCACCAGTGATTTGGGCCAGGCCACCGGGGAGCTGTTTTTT
TRBD1 TRBJ2-6 TRBV4-1 . CASSQAPWTGSGANVLTF TGCGCCAGCAGCCAAGCCCCCTGGACAGGCTCTGGGGCCAACGTCCTGACTTTC
. TRBJ2-1 TRBV4-3 . CASSHSTGTYNEQFF TGCGCCAGCAGCCACAGTACCGGGACCTACAATGAGCAGTTCTTC
TRBD1 TRBJ1-1 TRBV29-1 . CSVELRGRGGGYAFF TGCAGCGTTGAACTGAGGGGGCGCGGCGGAGGGTACGCTTTCTTT